This TCR beta chain was identified during a study of blood T cell repertoires in COVID-19 (dated by TCRdb to between 2020 and 2021). About the full investigation: Collaborator samples came from the United States, Italy and Spain and covered acute and convalescent phases of COVID-19. The material from the prospective study consisted of cDNA or gDNA derived from T cells, B-cell-depleted T cells, or PBMCs. The dataset comprised deeply sampled blood TCRbeta repertoires from subjects exposed to, actively infected with, or recovered from COVID-19. The repertoires were made available in a free public database intended to serve as a resource for research on the immune response to SARS-CoV-2. Samples were obtained from the ongoing ImmuneRACE study (first 160 participants) and from some 1,200 subjects provided by 6 global collaborators. A de-identified subject ID, COVID-19 status, age in years and sex were almost always included in the sample metadata. HLA class I and class II types, where available, came from metadata supplied by the sample provider rather than from assay-based typing.

The immunoSEQ Assay, a bias-controlled multiplex PCR, was used to amplify TCRbeta CDR3 regions from genomic DNA. Processing in the source paper ran as follows. The number of nucleated cells in each sample was estimated by amplification of reference gene primers within the assay. Sequence reads were collapsed and filtered to measure the absolute abundance of every unique TCRbeta CDR3 rearrangement. Productive Simpson clonality was computed per sample as the square root of Simpson's diversity index over productive rearrangements. In its TCRdb copy, this immuneACCESS table keeps in-frame sequences only and misses some clones. Where compared with another copy, unresolved V genes explain less than half of these, and the others have no known cause. V and J calls and clone size are those listed in that table; D and trimming were worked out from the DNA. Within this sample are 110,000 or so clones, with 75% to 90% of them counted one time only. Together, the top ten hold about 13% of the sample.

Regarding this clone: It lacks a known antigen. No base-level quality is on record; no much larger clone is a single base apart.

Here is what the overall study found, with its caveats: The quantity of clinical and demographic metadata differed by source and by participant and was supplied without curation.

For this chain, trimming is 7 bases at the V end and 0 bases at the J end, and the number of junction bases without a gene match is 14. Taken from the germline V gene, the CDR1 and CDR2 loops are SGHTA and FQGNSA. From the cysteine through the phenylalanine, the CDR3 covers 18 amino acids. Here the CDR3 DNA is all that survives: 54 bases in frame from base 1. Collaborating institutions collected whole blood in K2EDTA tubes following their own protocols. For TCRbeta analysis, collaborator samples were shipped as frozen whole blood, as isolated PBMCs, or as DNA extracted from either sample type. The clonotype comes from a human donor in a cohort sampled during active COVID-19. The specimen was peripheral blood. The chain is assembled from TRBV7-2 and TRBJ2-2, with 7 bases matching TRBD2. The DNA reads as follows: TGTGCCAGCACCGAGCGGGGACGGGGCTCGCCGAACACCGGGGAGCTGTTTTTT. Its protein reads: CASTERGRGSPNTGELFF.